This T cell receptor beta chain was sequenced in a study of cytomegalovirus exposure and HLA in healthy donors. With V trimmed by 5 bases and J by 2 bases, 7 bases remained unmatched. CDR3 length equals 15 residues. Germline lookup yields CDR1 MDHEN and CDR2 SYDVKM. PCR was performed using 60 Vbeta and 13 Jbeta primers. Data came from immunoSEQ multiplex PCR; TCRdb stores just in-frame clones and leaves some out. Of over 100,000 clones detected, approximately 72% appear once; the ten largest clones hold more than 1.5%. This sequence originates from a man aged 18 to 29 in good health and CMV-seronegative. The chain links TRBV28 to TRBJ2-7; 9 nucleotides match TRBD1. Sequencing was carried out using PBMCs. Written as DNA, the CDR3 is TGTGCCAGCAGTCCCCGACAGGGGGGACCCTACGAGCAGTACTTC. Translated: CASSPRQGGPYEQYF. Using reference TRBV28 and TRBJ2-7 for the parts outside the CDR3, the full variable domain is DVKVTQSSRYLVKRTGEKVFLECVQDMDHENMFWYRQDPGLGLRLIYFSYDVKMKEKGDIPEGYSVSREKKERFSLILESASTNQTSMYLCASSPRQGGPYEQYFGPGTRLTVT.